This passage covers 13 T cell receptor beta chains from one sample sequenced in a study of T cells after yellow fever vaccination. One entry per CDR3 protein, called by TCRdb with MiXCR from the 5' RACE reads. The sample records roughly 500,000 distinct CDR3 sequences, around 21% being singletons. This sample comprised PBMCs, obtained 15 days after the yellow fever booster vaccination. These receptors were taken from a man aged 25-45 years who received the YFV17D yellow fever vaccine.

The CDR3, as DNA: TGCAGTGCTCAACTATTCGACGGGCTATATGGCTACACCTTC. Translating gives CSAQLFDGLYGYTF. The chain uses TRBV20-1 and TRBJ1-2; D gene uncertain. Looked up from germline, CDR1 is DFQATT and CDR2 is SNEGSKA (reference sequence). Deletions cut 5 bases from V and 5 bases from J, with 18 bases between. The CDR3 sequence is 14 residues long.

This clonotype was counted only a few times. The chain recombines TRBV14 with TRBJ2-7, with 9 bases fitting TRBD1. The CDR3 has 15 amino acids. The V gene end was trimmed by 4 bases and the J gene end by 3 bases; junction bases not matched to a gene: 7. The germline V gene has CDR1 SGHDN and CDR2 FVKESK. In nucleotides, the CDR3 is TGTGCCAGCAGCCCAAGCTACAGGGGGCTCTACGAGCAGTACTTC. It specifies CASSPSYRGLYEQYF. The complete variable domain, with remaining parts taken from reference TRBV14 and TRBJ2-7, reads EAGVTQFPSHSVIEKGQTVTLRCDPISGHDNLYWYRRVMGKEIKFLLHFVKESKQDESGMPNNRFLAERTGGTYSTLKVQPAELEDSGVYFCASSPSYRGLYEQYFGPGTRLTVT.

J is TRBJ2-3 and V is TRBV12-3 or TRBV12-4; D perhaps matches TRBD2 (6 bases). Trimming cost V 8 bases and J 2 bases, with 17 bases left between them. This CDR3 spans 15 amino acids. CDR3 protein: CASGRGGMVTDTQYF. The DNA for the CDR3 is TGTGCCAGCGGCCGCGGAGGGATGGTCACAGATACGCAGTATTTT.

The rearrangement joins TRBV5-1 to TRBJ2-7, with TRBD1 identical over 7 bases. Trimming at V came to 0 bases and at J to 5 bases, leaving 8 bases not matched to a gene. Germline V gives CDR1 SGHRS, CDR2 YFSETQ. The CDR3 contains 15 residues. The CDR3 DNA reads TGCGCCAGCAGCTTGGGAGGGACAGAAGCCCACGAGCAGTACTTC. Its protein is CASSLGGTEAHEQYF.

This clonotype was seen more than once but under ten times. The chain recombines TRBV5-6 with TRBJ2-1; TRBD2 matches at 13 bases. CDR3 length: 15 residues. Germline-derived CDR1 and CDR2 are SGHDT and YYEEEE. V dropped 4 bases and J dropped 8; count of bases not matched to a gene: 6. CDR3 sequence: CASSPGLAGDYEQFF. CDR3 in DNA: TGTGCCAGCAGCCCTGGACTAGCGGGAGACTATGAGCAGTTCTTC.

This chain connects TRBV14 to TRBJ2-7, with TRBD2 as a possible D gene (5 bases). The germline CDR1 and CDR2 sequences are SGHDN and FVKESK. The V end lost 2 bases, the J end lost 3 bases, and 11 bases lay between the germline ends. The CDR3 spans 14 residues. CDR3 amino acids: CASSQFTGSYEQYF. The DNA for the CDR3 is TGTGCCAGCAGCCAATTTACGGGGAGCTACGAGCAGTACTTC.

This clonotype came up a few times. The gene calls are TRBV12-3 or TRBV12-4 and TRBJ2-7; no firm D call. The CDR3 is 14 residues long. V dropped 1 base and J dropped 3 bases, with 10 bases sitting between them. This CDR3 reads CASSLGTPGYEQYF. In DNA form, the CDR3 reads TGTGCCAGCAGTTTAGGGACCCCCGGCTACGAGCAGTACTTC.

The chain is built from TRBV5-1 and TRBJ2-3; 8 nucleotides agree with TRBD1. The CDR3 is 15 amino acids. With V trimmed by 6 bases and J by 1 base, 7 bases remained unmatched. Germline V lookup: CDR1 SGHRS, CDR2 YFSETQ. The CDR3 reads CASKTGQGGTDTQYF. The CDR3 region has the DNA TGCGCCAGCAAGACCGGACAGGGAGGCACAGATACGCAGTATTTT.

This clonotype turned up a few times. The V call is TRBV14, the J call TRBJ2-3; D is possibly TRBD1 or TRBD2 (5 bases each). Germline V lookup: CDR1 SGHDN, CDR2 FVKESK. Trimming stripped 0 bases from V and 6 bases from J, with 13 bases between. This CDR3 has 15 residues. CDR3 sequence reads: CASSQDRGIWDTQYF. DNA for the CDR3: TGTGCCAGCAGCCAAGATCGGGGCATTTGGGATACGCAGTATTTT.

The chain joins TRBV11-2 to TRBJ2-7, with D unclear. Germline-derived CDR1 and CDR2 are SGHAT and FQNNGV. The CDR3 is 16 amino acids. V was trimmed by 0 bases and J by 3 bases, leaving 15 bases between them. The CDR3: CASSLDMGLGFYEQYF. CDR3 nucleotide sequence: TGTGCCAGCAGCTTAGATATGGGTCTAGGTTTCTACGAGCAGTACTTC. The complete variable domain, with remaining parts taken from reference TRBV11-2 and TRBJ2-7, reads EAGVAQSPRYKIIEKRQSVAFWCNPISGHATLYWYQQILGQGPKLLIQFQNNGVVDDSQLPKDRFSAERLKGVDSTLKIQPAKLEDSAVYLCASSLDMGLGFYEQYFGPGTRLTVT.

This clonotype was counted between two and nine times. The chain employs TRBV5-1 and TRBJ2-5; TRBD2 aligns across 8 bases. The CDR3 covers 14 residues. The V and J ends lost 8 bases and 4 bases, in that order; junction bases with no gene match: 10. Germline CDR1 is SGHRS and CDR2 is YFSETQ. CDR3 sequence reads: CASRTAGARETQYF. DNA for the CDR3: TGCGCCAGTCGAACAGCGGGAGCAAGAGAGACCCAGTACTTC.

This clonotype was detected many times. The gene calls are TRBV7-2 and TRBJ2-3; TRBD2 agrees at 7 bases. The CDR3 totals 15 residues. V gave up 6 bases and J gave up 4 bases; unmatched junction bases: 10. Germline V CDR1 and CDR2: SGHTA, FQGNSA. Here the CDR3 reads CASSSSGGSSDTQYF. The CDR3 DNA is TGTGCCAGCAGTTCCTCCGGCGGGAGCTCAGATACGCAGTATTTT.

The rearrangement uses TRBV7-9 and TRBJ1-2; TRBD1 matches 7 bases. The CDR3 length is 13 residues. Germline trimming cut 6 bases from V and 4 bases from J; bases unmatched to any gene: 5. In germline, CDR1 is SEHNR, CDR2 FQNEAQ (reference sequence). The CDR3 loop is CASRRTGSYGYTF. CDR3 nucleotide sequence: TGTGCCAGCAGAAGGACAGGCTCCTATGGCTACACCTTC.